The T cell receptor (beta chain) under discussion was sequenced for a study of T-cell memory formation after mild COVID-19. Germline V lookup: CDR1 SGDLS, CDR2 YYNGEE. This CDR3 is built from 18 residues. V was pared by 4 bases and J by 3 bases, with 12 bases of the junction left unmatched. The study's findings and limits: Pre-infection memory contained some responding clones, which suggested that cross-reactive memory had joined.

MiXCR, applied by TCRdb to the 5' RACE reads, yields one record per CDR3 protein. Among approximately 570,000 distinct CDR3 sequences listed, approximately 18% were seen once. This clonotype was found a few times. The antigen remains undetermined. The TCR was taken from an adult woman who had mild COVID-19 (a few samples of this study predate the infection). Cell type and time point are not known. Specimen: PBMCs or a T cell subset sorted from them (not recorded which). This sequence joins TRBV9 and TRBJ2-1, with 11 bases aligning to TRBD2. This CDR3 reads CASSSSPTSGTLYNEQFF. The DNA for the CDR3 is TGTGCCAGCAGCTCAAGCCCGACTAGCGGGACGCTCTACAATGAGCAGTTCTTC. The full variable domain, in which reference TRBV9 and TRBJ2-1 provide the parts outside the CDR3, is DSGVTQTPKHLITATGQRVTLRCSPRSGDLSVYWYQQSLDQGLQFLIQYYNGEERAKGNILERFSAQQFPDLHSELNLSSLELGDSALYFCASSSSPTSGTLYNEQFFGPGTRLTVL.